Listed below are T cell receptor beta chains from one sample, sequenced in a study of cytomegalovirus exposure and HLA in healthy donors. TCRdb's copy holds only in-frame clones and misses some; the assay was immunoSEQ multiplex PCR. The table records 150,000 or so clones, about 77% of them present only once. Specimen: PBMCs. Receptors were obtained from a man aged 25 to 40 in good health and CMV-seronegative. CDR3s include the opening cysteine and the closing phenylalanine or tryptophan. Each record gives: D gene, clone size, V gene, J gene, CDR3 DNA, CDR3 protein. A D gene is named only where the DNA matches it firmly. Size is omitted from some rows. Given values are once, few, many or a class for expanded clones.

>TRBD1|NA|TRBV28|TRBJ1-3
TGTGCCACCAGGGACAGCAGCACTGGAAACACCATATATTTT
CATRDSSTGNTIYF
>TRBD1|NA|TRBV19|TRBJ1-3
TGTGCCAGTAGGAAAACAGGGGGCGCTGGAAACACCATATATTTT
CASRKTGGAGNTIYF
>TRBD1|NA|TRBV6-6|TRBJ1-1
TGTGCCAGCAGTTACGGTTGGGGGACAGGGCCTGAAGCTTTCTTT
CASSYGWGTGPEAFF
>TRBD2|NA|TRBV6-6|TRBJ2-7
TGTGCCAGCAGAAAGACTAGCGGGGTTTCCTACGAGCAGTACTTC
CASRKTSGVSYEQYF
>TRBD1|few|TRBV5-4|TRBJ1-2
TGTGCCAGCAGCTCAGACCGGGACAGGTACTATGGCTACACCTTC
CASSSDRDRYYGYTF
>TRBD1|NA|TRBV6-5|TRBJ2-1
TGTGCCAGCAGCGGGACAGGGGGATACAATGAGCAGTTCTTC
CASSGTGGYNEQFF
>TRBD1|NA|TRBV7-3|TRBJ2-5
TGTGCCAGCAGCTTAACGGCGGACAGGGGAAAGGAGACCCAGTACTTC
CASSLTADRGKETQYF
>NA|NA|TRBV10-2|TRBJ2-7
TGCGCCAGCAGGGCGGGACAGCTAGGCTACGAGCAGTACTTC
CASRAGQLGYEQYF
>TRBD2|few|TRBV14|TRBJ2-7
TGTGCCAGCAGCAAACACGGACTAGCGGGGGGGTACGAGCAGTACTTC
CASSKHGLAGGYEQYF
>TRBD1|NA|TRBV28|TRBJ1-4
TGTGCCAGCAGTTTCATAACGGGACAGGGCTTAAAACTGTTTTTT
CASSFITGQGLKLFF
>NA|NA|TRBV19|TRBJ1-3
TGTGCCAGTAGAATTCCCGGGGGGGCCAGCTCTGGAAACACCATATATTTT
CASRIPGGASSGNTIYF
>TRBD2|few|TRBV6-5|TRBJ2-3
TGTGCCAGCAGTTACTCCCCACTAGCGGGAGGAGATACGCAGTATTTT
CASSYSPLAGGDTQYF
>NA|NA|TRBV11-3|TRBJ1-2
TGTGCCAGCAGCTTAAGGGCAGGGGTCGGCTACACCTTC
CASSLRAGVGYTF
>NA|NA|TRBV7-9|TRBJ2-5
TGTGCCAGCAGCTTACCTTTGGGGCGGCAAGAGACCCAGTACTTC
CASSLPLGRQETQYF
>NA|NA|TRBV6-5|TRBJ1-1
TGTGCCAGCAGTTACTCTCCGTTCACTGAAGCTTTCTTT
CASSYSPFTEAFF
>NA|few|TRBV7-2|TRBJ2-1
TGTGCCAGCAGCTTAGGAGGACTGTCACTAGGGTACAATGAGCAGTTCTTC
CASSLGGLSLGYNEQFF
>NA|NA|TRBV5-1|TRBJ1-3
TGCGCCAGCAGTCCTACTCCTAGCTCTGGAAACACCATATATTTT
CASSPTPSSGNTIYF
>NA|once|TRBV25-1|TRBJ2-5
TGTGCCAGCAGACTGATTGAGACCCAGTACTTC
CASRLIETQYF
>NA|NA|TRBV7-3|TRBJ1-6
TGTGCCAGCAGCTTAGGGCCATACAAAAGCTCCTATAATTCACCCCTCCACTTT
CASSLGPYKSSYNSPLHF
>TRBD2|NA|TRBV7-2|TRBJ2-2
TGTGCCAGCAGCGGCCGCCAAGGACTAGCGGGAACGGGGGAGCTGTTTTTT
CASSGRQGLAGTGELFF
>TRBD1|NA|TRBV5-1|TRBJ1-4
TGCGCCAGCAGCTCGGCCGGGACAGGGGGTGAAAAACTGTTTTTT
CASSSAGTGGEKLFF
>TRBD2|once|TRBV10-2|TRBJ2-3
TGCGCCAGCAGTCCCCGGGAGGGCCTTTCAGATACGCAGTATTTT
CASSPREGLSDTQYF
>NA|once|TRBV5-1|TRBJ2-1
TGCGCCAGCAGCTTGGCCGTGCGGGTTGAGCAGTTCTTC
CASSLAVRVEQFF
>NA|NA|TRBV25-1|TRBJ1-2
TGTGCCAGCAGTGGGAGGGAGTTAACAATCTATGGCTACACCTTC
CASSGRELTIYGYTF
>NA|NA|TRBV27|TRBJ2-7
TGTGCCAGCAGTTTAGCGTCCCTCAGGTCCTACGAGCAGTACTTC
CASSLASLRSYEQYF
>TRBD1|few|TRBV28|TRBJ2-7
TGTGCCAGCAGTTTATGGTCAGGGGGCGCAGCCTACGAGCAGTACTTC
CASSLWSGGAAYEQYF
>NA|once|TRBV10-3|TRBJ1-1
TGTGCCATCAACCCGAACAGGGAAGGCACTGAAGCTTTCTTT
CAINPNREGTEAFF
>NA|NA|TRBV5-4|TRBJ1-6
TGTGCCAGCAGCTTGACGGGTTATAATTCACCCCTCCACTTT
CASSLTGYNSPLHF
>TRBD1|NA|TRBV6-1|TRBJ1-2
TGTGCCAGCAGTGAACCGGGACAGGGCTATAATGGCTACACCTTC
CASSEPGQGYNGYTF
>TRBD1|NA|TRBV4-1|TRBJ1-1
TGCGCCAGCACGACAGGGAGGAACACTGAAGCTTTCTTT
CASTTGRNTEAFF
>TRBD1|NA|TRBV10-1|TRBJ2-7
TGCGCCAGCAGTGAGGGACAGGGGTATGAGCAGTACTTC
CASSEGQGYEQYF
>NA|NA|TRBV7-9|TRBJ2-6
TGTGCCAGCAGCCCTGGCGGGCCTGAGTCTGGGGCCAACGTCCTGACTTTC
CASSPGGPESGANVLTF
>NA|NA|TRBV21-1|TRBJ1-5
TGTGCCAGCAGCAGAGGGGGGGCAGACAATCAGCCCCAGCATTTT
CASSRGGADNQPQHF
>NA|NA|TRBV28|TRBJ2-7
TGTGCCAGCACCGCCCCTGGTGGGAGGGGGGAGTACGAGCAGTACTTC
CASTAPGGRGEYEQYF
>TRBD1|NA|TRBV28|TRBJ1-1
TGTGCCAGCAGTTTATCCCAGAGGGGGCTCACTGAAGCTTTCTTT
CASSLSQRGLTEAFF
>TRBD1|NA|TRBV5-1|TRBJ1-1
TGCGCCAGCAGCATCGGACAGGGGAGGACTGAAGCTTTCTTT
CASSIGQGRTEAFF
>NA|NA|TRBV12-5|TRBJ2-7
TGTGCTAGTGGTCTATACGAGCAGTACTTC
CASGLYEQYF
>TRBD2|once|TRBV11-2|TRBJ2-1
TGTGCCAGCAGCTATAGGGCTAGCGGCGATATCTCCTACAATGAGCAGTTCTTC
CASSYRASGDISYNEQFF
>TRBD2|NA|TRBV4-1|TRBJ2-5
TGCGCCAGCAGCCAAGAAATGACTAGCGGGGTCCACGAGACCCAGTACTTC
CASSQEMTSGVHETQYF
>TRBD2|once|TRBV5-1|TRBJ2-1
TGCGCCAGCAGCTTAATAGGGACTAGCGGGGGAAATGAGCAGTTCTTC
CASSLIGTSGGNEQFF
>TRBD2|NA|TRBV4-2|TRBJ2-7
TGTGCCAGCAGCCAACGCCTGGGACTAGCGGCCTCCTACGAGCAGTACTTC
CASSQRLGLAASYEQYF
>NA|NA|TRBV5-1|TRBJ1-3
TGCGCCAGCAGCTACGGGACTTCTGGAAACACCATATATTTT
CASSYGTSGNTIYF
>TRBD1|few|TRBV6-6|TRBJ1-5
TGTGCCAGCAGTTACCCCGGGACAGGAAGAGATCAGCCCCAGCATTTT
CASSYPGTGRDQPQHF
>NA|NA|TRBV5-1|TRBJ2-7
TGCGCCAGCACCTCCATGGGGGCACGGGGCGAGCAGTACTTC
CASTSMGARGEQYF